This entry lists 16 T cell receptor beta chains sequenced from one sample in a study of blood T cell repertoires in COVID-19. TCRdb's copy holds only in-frame clones and misses some; the assay was immunoSEQ multiplex PCR. The repertoire holds tens of thousands of clones, approximately 84% seen once, with around 14% in the top ten. The sample comprised peripheral blood. The receptor source for this set is a human donor with active or convalescent COVID-19. The donor label of this sample is uncertain.

This clone was seen once. The chain employs TRBV9 and TRBJ2-6; perhaps TRBD1 as D (6 bases). Germline V gives CDR1 SGDLS, CDR2 YYNGEE. Trimming pared 0 bases from V and 0 bases from J, leaving 10 bases between. The CDR3 runs to 17 residues. The CDR3 DNA sequence: TGTGCCAGCAGCGTAGTGGGACAAATCTCTGGGGCCAACGTCCTGACTTTC. Translating it yields CASSVVGQISGANVLTF.

This clone has just a few counts. The gene calls are TRBV30 and TRBJ1-5; TRBD1 matches 7 bases. The CDR3 is 13 amino acids. The germline V gene encodes CDR1 GTSNPN and CDR2 SVGIG (reference sequence). V gave up 3 bases and J gave up 4 bases; unmatched junction bases: 3. This chain's CDR3 is CAWSRDSNQPQHF. The CDR3 coding sequence is TGTGCCTGGAGCAGGGACAGTAATCAGCCCCAGCATTTT. Full variable domain (remainder filled in from reference TRBV30 and TRBJ1-5): SQTIHQWPATLVQPVGSPLSLECTVEGTSNPNLYWYRQAAGRGLQLLFYSVGIGQISSEVPQNLSASRPQDRQFILSSKKLLLSDSGFYLCAWSRDSNQPQHFGDGTRLSIL.

The CDR3 nucleotides are TGTGCCAGCAGCCCTCGACTAGCGGGAGGGCCAGGGGATGAGCAGTTCTTC. This translates into CASSPRLAGGPGDEQFF. V and J are TRBV11-2 and TRBJ2-1; 14 bases are shared with TRBD2. Germline loops: CDR1 SGHAT, CDR2 FQNNGV. With 5 bases clipped from V and 8 bases from J, the junction kept 11 bases outside the gene matches. The CDR3 has 17 residues. Together with reference TRBV11-2 and TRBJ2-1, the CDR3 gives the full variable domain: EAGVAQSPRYKIIEKRQSVAFWCNPISGHATLYWYQQILGQGPKLLIQFQNNGVVDDSQLPKDRFSAERLKGVDSTLKIQPAKLEDSAVYLCASSPRLAGGPGDEQFFGPGTRLTVL.

The chain carries TRBV18 and TRBJ1-2; 11 positions agree with TRBD1. Germline CDR1 reads KGHSH; CDR2 reads LQKENI. The CDR3 covers 16 residues. Losses at the gene ends were 4 bases for V and 8 bases for J; bases not matched to a gene: 12. CDR3 loop: CASSLTGQGAAEGYTF. The CDR3 nucleotides read TGTGCCAGCTCACTAACCGGACAGGGGGCGGCGGAGGGCTACACCTTC.

The chain employs TRBV7-8 and TRBJ2-4; 7 nucleotides line up with TRBD1. CDR1 and CDR2 (germline): SGHVS, FQNEAQ. V dropped 4 bases and J dropped 6; count of bases not matched to a gene: 9. This CDR3 is 15 amino acids long. The CDR3 DNA sequence: TGTGCCAGCAGCTCTGACAGGGAAAGAGGAAACATTCAGTACTTC. It yields the protein CASSSDRERGNIQYF.

This clone was seen a few times. V gene TRBV5-4 combines with J gene TRBJ2-2, with TRBD1 matching 7 bases. In germline, CDR1 is SGHNT, CDR2 YYREEE (reference sequence). The trim removed 5 bases at V and 7 bases at J, leaving 8 bases unmatched. The CDR3 is 14 amino acids. The CDR3 region is CASSQQGIGGELFF. The CDR3 DNA follows: TGTGCCAGCAGTCAACAGGGGATAGGCGGGGAGCTGTTTTTT.

The chain combines TRBV27 with TRBJ2-5, with D possibly being TRBD1 (5 bases). The germline CDR1 and CDR2 sequences are MNHEY and SMNVEV (reference sequence). Trimming took off 2 bases at V and 5 bases at J, with 12 bases between the two ends. The CDR3 has 14 amino acids. CDR3 sequence (DNA): TGTGCCAGCAGTTTAAGAGCAGGGTTTGAGACCCAGTACTTC. It specifies CASSLRAGFETQYF.

The chain uses TRBV27 and TRBJ1-5, with D uncertain. This CDR3 region has 15 residues. Trimming shortened V by 2 bases and J by 2 bases, and 10 bases separated the two germline ends. CDR1 MNHEY and CDR2 SMNVEV come from the germline V gene (reference sequence). This chain's CDR3 is CASSLASRGNQPQHF. CDR3 nucleotides: TGTGCCAGCAGTTTAGCGTCCCGGGGCAATCAGCCCCAGCATTTT.

The chain carries TRBV30 and TRBJ1-5; D remains unclear. Per the germline V gene, CDR1 is GTSNPN and CDR2 is SVGIG (reference sequence). V was shortened by 4 bases and J by 0 bases, with 7 bases between the two germline ends. CDR3 length: 13 amino acids. For the CDR3, the DNA is TGTGCCTGGACTAGGTCTAGCAATCAGCCCCAGCATTTT. Translating gives CAWTRSSNQPQHF.

The chain recombines TRBV7-3 with TRBJ2-1, with D possibly TRBD1 on 5 matching bases. The V and J ends lost 2 bases and 4 bases respectively, with 6 bases between them. CDR3 length: 13 residues. From germline, CDR1 is SGHTA and CDR2 FQGTGA. The CDR3 sequence: CASSLGQYNEQFF. DNA for the CDR3: TGTGCCAGCAGCTTAGGACAATACAATGAGCAGTTCTTC.

This chain joins TRBV5-1 and TRBJ2-1, with 8 bases lining up with TRBD2. The trim removed 5 bases at V and 6 bases at J, leaving 10 bases unmatched. Germline V gives CDR1 SGHRS, CDR2 YFSETQ. The CDR3 covers 15 residues. The CDR3 region has the DNA TGCGCCAGCAGTCCCGGAACGGGACTAGTCAATGAGCAGTTCTTC. It yields the protein CASSPGTGLVNEQFF.

The chain uses TRBV7-8 and TRBJ2-2; possible D gene TRBD1, 5 bases. Germline V gene data show CDR1 as SGHVS and CDR2 as FQNEAQ. This CDR3 has 15 amino acids. Trimming shortened V by 2 bases and J by 6 bases, and 13 bases separated the two germline ends. This CDR3 is CASSLSRADAGELFF. CDR3 DNA: TGTGCCAGCAGCTTATCCAGGGCGGACGCCGGGGAGCTGTTTTTT.

V and J are TRBV24-1 and TRBJ1-1; D is perhaps TRBD1 (6 bases). The CDR3 consists of 12 residues. Trimming removed 9 bases from V and 11 bases from J, with 18 bases in between. Germline assignment: CDR1 KGHDR and CDR2 SFDVKD. The CDR3 DNA sequence: TGTGCCACCCAAGAGCCCAGGGGAGGGGCTTTCTTT. This encodes CATQEPRGGAFF.

This rearrangement joins TRBV19 to TRBJ1-1; 8 bases are shared with TRBD1. The V segment lost 3 bases and the J segment 4 bases; nucleotides outside the gene matches: 4. Germline CDR1 is LNHDA and CDR2 is SQIVND (reference sequence). CDR3 length: 14 residues. CDR3 amino acids: CASSIARGPTEAFF. The DNA of the CDR3 is TGTGCCAGTAGTATCGCCAGGGGGCCCACTGAAGCTTTCTTT.

The chain employs TRBV6-5 and TRBJ1-2; the match to TRBD1 covers 9 bases. This CDR3 comprises 15 residues. Germline CDR1 reads MNHEY; CDR2 reads SVGAGI. The junction had 8 bases not matched to a gene; V was cut back by 2 bases and J by 7 bases. CDR3 bases: TGTGCCAGCAGTTACGTAGGACAGGGGACGGGTGGCTACACCTTC. The encoded protein is CASSYVGQGTGGYTF.

This sequence joins TRBV5-1 and TRBJ2-7; the D gene is possibly TRBD2 (5 bases). The CDR3 is 13 residues long. CDR1 and CDR2 (germline): SGHRS, YFSETQ. The V end lost 2 bases, the J end lost 5 bases, and 11 bases lay between the germline ends. The CDR3 coding sequence is TGCGCCAGCAGCTTCGGGGAAGCGGACGAGCAGTACTTC. As protein: CASSFGEADEQYF.